Listed below are T cell receptor beta chains from one sample, sequenced in a study of post-analysis software for immune sequencing data. In TCRdb, the PCR reads were re-called with MiXCR into one record per CDR3 protein. The sample shows about 820,000 distinct CDR3 sequences, about 57% of them seen only once. Material for sequencing was blood. These receptor sequences come from a girl aged 5-17 years with multiple sclerosis. The CDR3 runs from the conserved cysteine through the conserved F or W. D genes are given only for firm matches. Rows give clone size only sometimes, using once, few, many, or a class for an expanded clone.

TRBV14	TRBJ2-2	once	NA	CASSQGRSTRPGELFF	TGTGCCAGCAGCCAAGGACGTTCCACAAGGCCAGGGGAGCTGTTTTTT
TRBV25-1	TRBJ2-7	NA	TRBD1	CASSLTSTGPEQYF	TGTGCCAGCAGTCTCACCTCGACAGGGCCCGAGCAGTACTTC
TRBV28	TRBJ2-1	NA	NA	CASTRRGNEQFF	TGTGCCAGCACTAGAAGAGGCAATGAGCAGTTCTTC
TRBV7-9	TRBJ1-2	NA	NA	CASRSQGYGYTF	TGTGCCAGCAGGTCACAGGGCTATGGCTACACCTTC
TRBV18	TRBJ2-3	few	TRBD2	CASSPPGGRTDTQYF	TGTGCCAGCTCACCCCCGGGGGGGCGAACAGATACGCAGTATTTT
TRBV6-5	TRBJ2-3	NA	TRBD2	CASSYGRLAGGPQDTQYF	TGTGCCAGCAGTTACGGCAGACTAGCGGGAGGGCCCCAGGATACGCAGTATTTT
TRBV10-3	TRBJ1-2	NA	NA	CAISEIDRDYTF	TGTGCCATCAGTGAAATCGACCGCGACTACACCTTC
TRBV28	TRBJ2-7	few	NA	CASSDRGGRWSYEQYF	TGTGCCAGCAGTGACCGGGGCGGAAGATGGTCCTACGAGCAGTACTTC
TRBV25-1	TRBJ2-7	NA	NA	CASRPHEQYF	TGTGCCAGCAGACCACACGAGCAGTACTTC
TRBV7-2	TRBJ2-3	once	NA	CASSLDTGYGQYF	TGTGCCAGCAGCTTAGATACAGGGTACGGGCAGTATTTT
TRBV29-1	TRBJ1-2	few	TRBD1	CSDVRDRGVIVSGYTF	TGCAGCGACGTCCGGGACAGGGGGGTTATAGTCTCTGGCTACACCTTC
TRBV5-1	TRBJ2-3	NA	NA	CASRKEDPRTDTQYF	TGCGCCAGCAGAAAGGAAGACCCTCGCACAGATACGCAGTATTTT
TRBV6-5	TRBJ2-1	NA	TRBD2	CVVGLAGGNAADEQFF	TGTGTCGTAGGACTAGCGGGAGGGAATGCGGCCGATGAGCAGTTCTTC
TRBV28	TRBJ2-3	few	TRBD1	CASSLTETGGTDTQYF	TGTGCCAGCAGTTTAACGGAGACAGGGGGCACAGATACGCAGTATTTT
TRBV7-9	TRBJ1-2	few	TRBD1	CASSSGTGPNYGYTF	TGTGCCAGCAGCTCCGGGACAGGTCCCAACTATGGCTACACCTTC
TRBV5-1	TRBJ2-5	once	TRBD1	CASSWDRGFGETQYF	TGCGCCAGCAGCTGGGACAGGGGATTCGGAGAGACCCAGTACTTC
TRBV5-1	TRBJ2-1	few	TRBD2	CASSLGLAGGGLNEQFF	TGCGCCAGCAGCTTGGGTCTAGCGGGGGGCGGGTTGAATGAGCAGTTCTTC
TRBV11-2	TRBJ2-5	NA	NA	CASSLGSGLQETQYF	TGTGCCAGCAGCTTAGGCTCGGGCCTACAAGAGACCCAGTACTTC
TRBV25-1	TRBJ2-1	few	TRBD2	CASSEYGREPEQFF	TGTGCCAGCAGTGAATATGGGCGGGAGCCTGAGCAGTTCTTC
TRBV25-1	TRBJ1-1	NA	TRBD1	CASRDRASTEAFF	TGTGCCAGCAGAGACAGGGCGAGCACTGAAGCTTTCTTT
TRBV10-3	TRBJ2-7	NA	NA	CAISGRQVSLYEQYF	TGTGCCATCAGTGGACGACAGGTATCCCTTTACGAGCAGTACTTC
TRBV12-3/TRBV12-4	TRBJ1-1	NA	TRBD1	CASSRGQSATEAFF	TGTGCCAGCAGCCGGGGACAGTCGGCCACTGAAGCTTTCTTT
TRBV7-2	TRBJ2-2	few	NA	CASSLARLGRTNTGELFF	TGTGCCAGCAGCTTAGCGCGGTTGGGCAGGACGAACACCGGGGAGCTGTTTTTT
TRBV5-1	TRBJ1-1	NA	NA	CASSVAWAQYGTEAFF	TGCGCCAGCAGCGTTGCGTGGGCACAATACGGCACTGAAGCTTTCTTT
TRBV5-6	TRBJ2-3	NA	TRBD1	CASSLGGQAAYTQYF	TGTGCCAGCAGCTTGGGTGGACAGGCTGCTTATACGCAGTATTTT
TRBV4-2	TRBJ2-5	NA	TRBD1	CASSQGRDRGRETQYF	TGTGCCAGCAGCCAAGGTAGGGACAGGGGGCGGGAGACCCAGTACTTC
TRBV20-1	TRBJ2-1	NA	NA	CSARAGFSSRYNEQFF	TGCAGTGCTAGAGCGGGGTTCAGTAGTAGATACAATGAGCAGTTCTTC